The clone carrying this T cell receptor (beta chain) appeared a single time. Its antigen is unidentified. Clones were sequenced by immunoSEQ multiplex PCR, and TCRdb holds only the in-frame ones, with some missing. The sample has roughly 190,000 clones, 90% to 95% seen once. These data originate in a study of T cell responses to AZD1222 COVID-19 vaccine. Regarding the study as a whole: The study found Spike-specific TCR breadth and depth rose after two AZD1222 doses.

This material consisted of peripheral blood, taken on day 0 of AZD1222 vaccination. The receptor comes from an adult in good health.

CDR3 protein: CASSPGQGLFRFF. CDR3 nucleotides: TGTGCCAGCAGCCCTGGACAGGGACTTTTCCGGTTCTTC. The genes are TRBV11-2 and TRBJ2-1; the match to TRBD1 covers 8 bases. Per germline, CDR1 SGHAT and CDR2 FQNNGV. After removal of 5 bases from V and 15 bases from J, the junction contained 12 bases not matched to a gene. This CDR3 spans 13 amino acids.